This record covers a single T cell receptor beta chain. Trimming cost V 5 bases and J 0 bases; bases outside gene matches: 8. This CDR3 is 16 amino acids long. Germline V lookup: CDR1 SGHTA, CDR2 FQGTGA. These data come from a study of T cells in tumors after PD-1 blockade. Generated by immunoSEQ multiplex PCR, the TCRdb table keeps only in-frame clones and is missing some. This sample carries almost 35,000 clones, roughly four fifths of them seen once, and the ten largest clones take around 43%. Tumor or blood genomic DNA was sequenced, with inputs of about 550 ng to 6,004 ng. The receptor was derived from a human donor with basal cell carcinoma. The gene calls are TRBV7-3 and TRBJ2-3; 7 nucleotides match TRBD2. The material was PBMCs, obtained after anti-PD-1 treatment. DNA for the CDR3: TGTGCCAGCAGCCAAGAGCGGGGCCTGAGCACAGATACGCAGTATTTT. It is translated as CASSQERGLSTDTQYF.